These 20 T cell receptor beta chains were all obtained from the same sample, sequenced in a study of cytomegalovirus exposure and HLA in healthy donors. Primers included in the PCR were 60 Vbeta and 13 Jbeta primers. Data came from immunoSEQ multiplex PCR; TCRdb stores just in-frame clones and leaves some out. Among about 170,000 clones listed, around four fifths were seen once. Input material: PBMCs. The receptors originated from a female donor in good health and CMV-seronegative.

The chain joins TRBV5-4 to TRBJ1-5, with 7 bases lining up with TRBD1. Germline CDR1 SGHNT, CDR2 YYREEE (reference sequence). The length of the CDR3 is 15 residues. V gave up 0 bases and J gave up 1 base; unmatched junction bases: 1. Here the CDR3 reads CASSLGGQSNQPQHF. DNA of the CDR3: TGTGCCAGCAGCTTGGGGGGACAGAGCAATCAGCCCCAGCATTTT.

The chain is built from TRBV27 and TRBJ1-3, with TRBD1 as a possible D gene (5 bases). Deletions cut 2 bases from V and 0 bases from J, with 8 bases between. The CDR3 spans 15 residues. CDR1 is MNHEY and CDR2 is SMNVEV in the germline V gene (reference sequence). As DNA, the CDR3 is TGTGCCAGCAGTTTAACAGGAGACTCTGGAAACACCATATATTTT. Its protein product is CASSLTGDSGNTIYF.

The chain recombines TRBV5-4 with TRBJ2-1; 7 bases match TRBD2. V gave up 3 bases and J gave up 9 bases; unmatched junction bases: 12. This CDR3 has 15 amino acids. CDR1 SGHNT and CDR2 YYREEE come from the germline V gene (reference sequence). This chain's CDR3 is CASSWEGPAEREQFF. The CDR3 DNA follows: TGTGCCAGCAGCTGGGAGGGACCAGCGGAGCGTGAGCAGTTCTTC.

Only one count was recorded for this clone. The rearrangement links TRBV7-2 to TRBJ1-3; 8 bases are a match to TRBD1. The CDR3 loop spans 17 amino acids. The ends lost 5 bases at V and 4 bases at J; junction bases unmatched: 13. Germline CDR1 and CDR2: SGHTA and FQGNSA. The CDR3 protein is CASSPNLRGRTGNTIYF. In nucleotides, the CDR3 is TGTGCCAGCAGCCCGAACCTCAGGGGGCGAACCGGAAACACCATATATTTT. The complete variable domain, with remaining parts taken from reference TRBV7-2 and TRBJ1-3, reads GAGVSQSPSNKVTEKGKDVELRCDPISGHTALYWYRQSLGQGLEFLIYFQGNSAPDKSGLPSDRFSAERTGGSVSTLTIQRTQQEDSAVYLCASSPNLRGRTGNTIYFGEGSWLTVV.

V is TRBV10-3 and J is TRBJ1-1, with a weak D call TRBD1 (5 bases). Germline loops: CDR1 ENHRY, CDR2 SYGVKD. V lost 7 bases to trimming and J lost 5 bases, with 14 bases between them. The CDR3 has 13 residues. Written as DNA, the CDR3 is TGTGCCATCACTCCGGGGGTAGGAACTGAAGCTTTCTTT. Translating gives CAITPGVGTEAFF.

This chain joins TRBV19 and TRBJ1-5; no clear D gene. The CDR3 has 12 residues. Germline V gene data show CDR1 as LNHDA and CDR2 as SQIVND (reference sequence). V gave up 5 bases and J gave up 9 bases, with 11 bases separating them. The CDR3 region is CASSSSGLPQHF. The CDR3, as DNA: TGTGCCAGTAGTTCCTCCGGTCTGCCCCAGCATTTT.

J is TRBJ2-7 and V is TRBV27, with 10 bases matching TRBD2. With 5 bases clipped from V and 2 bases from J, the junction kept 15 bases outside the gene matches. Germline V gene data show CDR1 as MNHEY and CDR2 as SMNVEV (reference sequence). The CDR3 is made up of 18 amino acids. The CDR3 bases are TGTGCCAGCAGTCGCTACACGGACCTTAGCGGGAGGACCTACGAGCAGTACTTC. It codes for CASSRYTDLSGRTYEQYF.

The J gene is TRBJ2-5, the V gene TRBV25-1, with 13 positions matching TRBD2. Germline V lookup: CDR1 MGHDK, CDR2 SYGVNS. J gave up 1 base and V 4 bases, and 6 bases lay outside the gene matches. CDR3 length: 17 amino acids. In DNA, the CDR3 is TGTGCCAGCAGTGCGACTAGCGGGAGGCCCTTCCAAGAGACCCAGTACTTC. Translated: CASSATSGRPFQETQYF.

V is TRBV6-1 and J is TRBJ2-4; tentative D call: TRBD1 (6 bases). The CDR3 length is 15 residues. The V end lost 4 bases, the J end lost 1 base, and 11 bases lay between the germline ends. Germline CDR1 is MNHNS and CDR2 is SASEGT. The CDR3 bases are TGTGCCAGCAGTGCGTCAGGGGCGGCCAAAAACATTCAGTACTTC. Translating it yields CASSASGAAKNIQYF.

This sequence joins TRBV30 and TRBJ2-5, with D maybe TRBD2 (6 bases). Trimming shortened V by 0 bases and J by 2 bases, and 13 bases separated the two germline ends. CDR1 and CDR2 from the germline V gene are GTSNPN and SVGIG (reference sequence). This CDR3 is built from 15 residues. The CDR3 nucleotides read TGTGCCTGGAGTGTAAGGTCTAGCGTGCAAGAGACCCAGTACTTC. It specifies CAWSVRSSVQETQYF.

This clone was detected a few times. V usage is TRBV30 and J usage is TRBJ1-1, with 12 bases identical to TRBD1. Germline CDR1 and CDR2: GTSNPN and SVGIG (reference sequence). J gave up 7 bases and V 1 base, and 7 bases lay outside the gene matches. CDR3 length: 15 amino acids. This chain's CDR3 is CAWSEGQGAFSEAFF. The CDR3 nucleotides read TGTGCCTGGAGTGAGGGACAGGGGGCCTTCAGTGAAGCTTTCTTT.

The chain combines TRBV9 with TRBJ2-5; 16 bases line up with TRBD2. This CDR3 contains 16 residues. J lost 4 bases, V lost 4 bases, and 4 bases had no gene match. Germline CDR1 SGDLS, CDR2 YYNGEE. The CDR3, as DNA: TGTGCCAGCAGCTTGGGGACTAGCGGGGGGGGAGAGACCCAGTACTTC. It is translated as CASSLGTSGGGETQYF. The whole variable domain, remainder taken from reference TRBV9 and TRBJ2-5, is DSGVTQTPKHLITATGQRVTLRCSPRSGDLSVYWYQQSLDQGLQFLIQYYNGEERAKGNILERFSAQQFPDLHSELNLSSLELGDSALYFCASSLGTSGGGETQYFGPGTRLLVL.

The rearrangement links TRBV19 to TRBJ2-7; perhaps TRBD1 as D (5 bases). V lost 3 bases to trimming and J lost 0 bases, with 12 bases between them. This CDR3 region has 15 residues. The germline CDR1 and CDR2 sequences are LNHDA and SQIVND (reference sequence). CDR3 region: CASSIRQGSSYEQYF. The CDR3 region has the DNA TGTGCCAGTAGTATTAGGCAGGGAAGCTCCTACGAGCAGTACTTC.

The genes are TRBV5-1 and TRBJ2-3, with D unclear. Germline assignment: CDR1 SGHRS and CDR2 YFSETQ. V was clipped by 0 bases and J by 1 base, with 9 bases between them. The CDR3 runs 15 residues. The CDR3 DNA reads TGCGCCAGCAGCTTGGTTGGGCGCGGCACAGATACGCAGTATTTT. This sequence encodes CASSLVGRGTDTQYF.

This clone was observed once. The rearrangement links TRBV15 to TRBJ2-7; the match to TRBD2 covers 15 bases. The germline V gene encodes CDR1 LNHNV and CDR2 YYDKDF (reference sequence). J lost 7 bases, V lost 4 bases, and 11 bases had no gene match. The CDR3 extends over 17 amino acids. CDR3 region: CATSTGTSGRRAGEQYF. The CDR3 region has the DNA TGTGCCACCAGCACTGGGACTAGCGGGAGGAGGGCGGGGGAGCAGTACTTC. Full variable domain (outside the CDR3, taken from reference TRBV15 and TRBJ2-7): DAMVIQNPRYQVTQFGKPVTLSCSQTLNHNVMYWYQQKSSQAPKLLFHYYDKDFNNEADTPDNFQSRRPNTSFCFLDIRSPGLGDTAMYLCATSTGTSGRRAGEQYFGPGTRLTVT.

The CDR3 region is CASSYRGLAGADTQYF. CDR3 DNA: TGCGCCAGCAGCTACCGGGGACTAGCGGGAGCAGATACGCAGTATTTT. The chain carries TRBV5-1 and TRBJ2-3; 14 bases map to TRBD2. The CDR3 loop spans 16 amino acids. V dropped 3 bases and J dropped 4; count of bases not matched to a gene: 4. Germline lookup yields CDR1 SGHRS and CDR2 YFSETQ.

J is TRBJ1-1 and V is TRBV29-1, with TRBD1 matching over 7 bases. The V gene end was trimmed by 7 bases and the J gene end by 5 bases; junction bases not matched to a gene: 10. CDR1 SQVTM and CDR2 ANQGSEA come from the germline V gene. This CDR3 spans 13 amino acids. CDR3 DNA sequence: TGCAGCGCCGTGACAGGGACTTGGACTGAAGCTTTCTTT. This codes for CSAVTGTWTEAFF.

This rearrangement joins TRBV7-8 to TRBJ1-1, with a tentative D call TRBD1 (5 bases). The CDR3 loop spans 15 amino acids. Germline assignment: CDR1 SGHVS and CDR2 FQNEAQ. The V end lost 5 bases, the J end lost 8 bases, and 21 bases lay between the germline ends. The chain's CDR3 is CASSNPGRGLREAFF. The CDR3 coding sequence is TGTGCCAGCAGCAATCCCGGTCGGGGACTTCGGGAAGCTTTCTTT.

The genes are TRBV5-4 and TRBJ2-3; 7 bases align to TRBD2. The germline gives CDR1 SGHNT, CDR2 YYREEE (reference sequence). With V trimmed by 3 bases and J by 0 bases, 7 bases remained unmatched. The CDR3 sequence is 16 residues long. CDR3 in DNA: TGTGCCAGCAGCTCCGTGGCGGGGGAAAGCACAGATACGCAGTATTTT. This translates into CASSSVAGESTDTQYF.

The chain joins TRBV5-1 to TRBJ1-1, with D perhaps matching TRBD1 (6 bases). This CDR3 region has 14 residues. Trimming took 4 bases from V and 1 from J, leaving 11 bases between them. CDR1 and CDR2 (germline): SGHRS, YFSETQ. CDR3 nucleotide sequence: TGCGCCAGCAGCATACAGGGAAGGAACACTGAAGCTTTCTTT. Protein: CASSIQGRNTEAFF.